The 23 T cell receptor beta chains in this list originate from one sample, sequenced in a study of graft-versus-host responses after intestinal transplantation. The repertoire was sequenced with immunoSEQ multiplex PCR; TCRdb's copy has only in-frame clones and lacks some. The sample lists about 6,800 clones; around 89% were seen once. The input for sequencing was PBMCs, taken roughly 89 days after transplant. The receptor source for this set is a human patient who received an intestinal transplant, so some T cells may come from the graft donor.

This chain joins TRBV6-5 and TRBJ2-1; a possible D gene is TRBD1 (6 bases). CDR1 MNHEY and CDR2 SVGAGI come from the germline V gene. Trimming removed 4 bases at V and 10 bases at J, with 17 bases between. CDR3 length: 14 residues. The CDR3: CASSWDNSNKEQFF. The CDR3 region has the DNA TGTGCCAGCAGTTGGGACAACAGTAATAAGGAGCAGTTCTTC.

The CDR3 DNA sequence: TGTGCCAGCAGTGAAGCGGACAATTCAGGGGCAGAAAAACTGTTTTTT. Protein: CASSEADNSGAEKLFF. The chain joins TRBV6-1 to TRBJ1-4; perhaps TRBD1 as D (6 bases). Per germline, CDR1 MNHNS and CDR2 SASEGT. With 0 bases removed from V and 8 bases from J, the gap between germline ends came to 16 bases. The length of the CDR3 is 16 residues.

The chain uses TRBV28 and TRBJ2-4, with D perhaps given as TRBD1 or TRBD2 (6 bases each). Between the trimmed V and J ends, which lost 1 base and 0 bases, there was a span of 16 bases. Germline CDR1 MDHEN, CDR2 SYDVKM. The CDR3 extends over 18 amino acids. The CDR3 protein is CASSLFQVRGVAKNIQYF. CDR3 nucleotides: TGTGCCAGCAGTTTATTTCAAGTTAGGGGGGTAGCCAAAAACATTCAGTACTTC.

The CDR3 DNA is TGTGCCAGCAGCCAAGGGGGGCTCAGAACTGAAGCTTTCTTT. It encodes CASSQGGLRTEAFF. The chain couples TRBV14 to TRBJ1-1; D perhaps matches TRBD1 (6 bases). V was clipped by 1 base and J by 5 bases, with 11 bases between them. This CDR3 contains 14 residues. Germline loops: CDR1 SGHDN, CDR2 FVKESK. Drawing the rest from reference TRBV14 and TRBJ1-1, the complete variable domain is EAGVTQFPSHSVIEKGQTVTLRCDPISGHDNLYWYRRVMGKEIKFLLHFVKESKQDESGMPNNRFLAERTGGTYSTLKVQPAELEDSGVYFCASSQGGLRTEAFFGQGTRLTVV.

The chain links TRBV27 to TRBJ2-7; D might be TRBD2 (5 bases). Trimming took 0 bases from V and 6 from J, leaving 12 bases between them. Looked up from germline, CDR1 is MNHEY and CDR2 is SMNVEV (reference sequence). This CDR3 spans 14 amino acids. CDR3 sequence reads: CASSLSGGSGEQYF. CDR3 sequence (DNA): TGTGCCAGCAGTTTATCTGGAGGTTCGGGCGAGCAGTACTTC.

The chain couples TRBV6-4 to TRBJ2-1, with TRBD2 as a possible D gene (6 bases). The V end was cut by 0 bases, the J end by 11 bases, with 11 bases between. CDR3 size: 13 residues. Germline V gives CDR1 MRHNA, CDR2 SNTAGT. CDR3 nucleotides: TGTGCCAGCAGTGACTCGGGTAGCGGACAGCAGTTCTTC. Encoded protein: CASSDSGSGQQFF.

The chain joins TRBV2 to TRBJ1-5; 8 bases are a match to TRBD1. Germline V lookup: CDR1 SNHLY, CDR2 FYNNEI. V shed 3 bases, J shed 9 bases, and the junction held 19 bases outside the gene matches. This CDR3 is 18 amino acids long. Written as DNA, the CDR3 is TGTGCCAGCAGTGAGGCGGGGCAGGGGGCTTCCTTAGGGTGGCCCCAGCATTTT. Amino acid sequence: CASSEAGQGASLGWPQHF.

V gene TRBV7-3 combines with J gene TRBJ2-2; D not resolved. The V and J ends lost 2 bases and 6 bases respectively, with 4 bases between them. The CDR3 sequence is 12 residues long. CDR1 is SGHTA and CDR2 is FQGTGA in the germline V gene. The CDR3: CASSLVSGELFF. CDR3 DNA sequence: TGTGCCAGCAGCTTAGTGTCCGGGGAGCTGTTTTTT.

This chain's CDR3 is CASSQGGGLNYGYTF. Here the CDR3 DNA reads TGCGCCAGCAGCCAAGGGGGGGGCTTAAACTATGGCTACACCTTC. The chain carries TRBV4-3 and TRBJ1-2; D is perhaps TRBD1 (6 bases). V lost 1 base and J lost 2, with 11 bases in between. The CDR3 length is 15 residues. Germline V gene lookup returns CDR1 LGHNA and CDR2 YSLEER.

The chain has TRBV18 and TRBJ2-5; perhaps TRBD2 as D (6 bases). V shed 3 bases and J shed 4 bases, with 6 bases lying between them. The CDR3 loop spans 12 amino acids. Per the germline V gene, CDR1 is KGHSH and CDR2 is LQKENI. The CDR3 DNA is TGTGCCAGCTCACCGGGAGGAGAGACCCAGTACTTC. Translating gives CASSPGGETQYF.

The CDR3: CATILGEPEQFF. The CDR3 region has the DNA TGTGCCACCATCTTGGGTGAACCAGAACAGTTCTTC. V usage is TRBV15 and J usage is TRBJ2-1; no definite D call. Between the trimmed V and J ends, which lost 7 bases and 13 bases, there was a span of 17 bases. Germline values: CDR1 LNHNV, CDR2 YYDKDF (reference sequence). The CDR3 has 12 residues.

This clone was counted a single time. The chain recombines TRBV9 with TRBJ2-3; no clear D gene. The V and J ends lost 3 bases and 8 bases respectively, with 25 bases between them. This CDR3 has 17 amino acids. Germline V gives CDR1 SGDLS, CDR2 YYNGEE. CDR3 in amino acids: CASSETPEPPHSGTQYF. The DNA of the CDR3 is TGTGCCAGCAGCGAAACCCCAGAACCACCACACAGTGGTACGCAGTATTTT.

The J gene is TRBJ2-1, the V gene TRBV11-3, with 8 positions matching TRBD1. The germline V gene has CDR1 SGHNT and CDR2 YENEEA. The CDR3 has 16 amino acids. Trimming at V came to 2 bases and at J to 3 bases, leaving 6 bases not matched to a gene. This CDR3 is CASSLNTGGYYNEQFF. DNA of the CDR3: TGTGCCAGCAGCTTAAACACAGGGGGTTACTACAATGAGCAGTTCTTC.

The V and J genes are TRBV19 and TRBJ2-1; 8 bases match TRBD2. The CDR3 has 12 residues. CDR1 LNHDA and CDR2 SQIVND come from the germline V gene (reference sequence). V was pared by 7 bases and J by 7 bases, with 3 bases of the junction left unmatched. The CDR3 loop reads CASTSGGNEQFF. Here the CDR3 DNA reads TGTGCCAGTACGAGCGGGGGTAATGAGCAGTTCTTC. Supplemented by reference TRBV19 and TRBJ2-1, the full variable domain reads DGGITQSPKYLFRKEGQNVTLSCEQNLNHDAMYWYRQDPGQGLRLIYYSQIVNDFQKGDIAEGYSVSREKKESFPLTVTSAQKNPTAFYLCASTSGGNEQFFGPGTRLTVL.

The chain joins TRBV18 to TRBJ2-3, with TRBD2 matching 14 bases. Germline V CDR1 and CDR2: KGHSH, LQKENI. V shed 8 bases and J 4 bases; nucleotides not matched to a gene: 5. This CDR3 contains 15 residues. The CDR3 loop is CASRRGLAGADTQYF. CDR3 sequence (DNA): TGTGCCAGCCGCCGGGGACTAGCGGGGGCAGATACGCAGTATTTT.

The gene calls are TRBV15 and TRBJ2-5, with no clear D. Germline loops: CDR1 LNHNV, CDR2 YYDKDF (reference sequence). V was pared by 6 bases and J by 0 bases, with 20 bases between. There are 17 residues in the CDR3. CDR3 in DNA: TGTGCCACCAGGGAGCCGTCGGCTGTCGATGACCAAGAGACCCAGTACTTC. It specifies CATREPSAVDDQETQYF.

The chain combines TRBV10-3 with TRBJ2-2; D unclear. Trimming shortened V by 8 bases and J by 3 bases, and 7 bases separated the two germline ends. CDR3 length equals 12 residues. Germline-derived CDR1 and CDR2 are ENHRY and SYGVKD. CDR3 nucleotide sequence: TGTGCCATCCGTGGAGACACCGGGGAGCTGTTTTTT. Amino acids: CAIRGDTGELFF.

The chain's CDR3 is CASSGQTDRYEQYV. In nucleotides, the CDR3 is TGTGCCAGCAGCGGGCAAACGGACCGCTACGAGCAGTACGTC. The chain carries TRBV11-3 and TRBJ2-7; D not certain. V gave up 5 bases and J gave up 3 bases, with 14 bases separating them. There are 14 residues in the CDR3. Germline CDR1 reads SGHNT; CDR2 reads YENEEA.

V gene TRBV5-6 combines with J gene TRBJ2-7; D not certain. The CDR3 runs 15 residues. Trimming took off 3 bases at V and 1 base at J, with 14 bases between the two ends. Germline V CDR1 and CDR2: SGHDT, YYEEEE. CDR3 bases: TGTGCCAGCAGCTCCAGAGGCCTAAAGTCCTACGAGCAGTACTTC. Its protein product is CASSSRGLKSYEQYF.

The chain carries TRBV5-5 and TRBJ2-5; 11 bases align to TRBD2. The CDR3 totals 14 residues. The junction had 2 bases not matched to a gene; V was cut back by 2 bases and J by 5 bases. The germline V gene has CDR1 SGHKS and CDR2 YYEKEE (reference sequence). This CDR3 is CASSFSGREETQYF. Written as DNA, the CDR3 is TGTGCCAGCAGCTTTAGCGGGAGGGAGGAGACCCAGTACTTC.

CDR3 in amino acids: CASSWRTGTQYF. The CDR3 nucleotides are TGTGCCAGTAGTTGGCGAACGGGTACGCAGTATTTT. The V and J genes are TRBV19 and TRBJ2-3; D is unresolved. The CDR3 runs to 12 residues. Trimming took 5 bases from V and 8 from J, leaving 11 bases between them. The germline V gene encodes CDR1 LNHDA and CDR2 SQIVND (reference sequence).

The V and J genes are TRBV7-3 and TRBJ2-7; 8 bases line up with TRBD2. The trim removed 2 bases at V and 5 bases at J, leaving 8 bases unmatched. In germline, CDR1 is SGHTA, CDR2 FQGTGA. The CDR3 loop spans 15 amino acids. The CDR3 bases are TGTGCCAGCAGCTTAGATGGCGGGAGGAGCGACGAGCAGTACTTC. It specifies CASSLDGGRSDEQYF.

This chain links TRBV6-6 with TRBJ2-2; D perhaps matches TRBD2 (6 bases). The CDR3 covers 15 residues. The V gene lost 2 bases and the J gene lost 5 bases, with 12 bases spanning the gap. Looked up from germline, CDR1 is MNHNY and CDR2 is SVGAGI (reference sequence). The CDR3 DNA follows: TGTGCCAGCAGTTACAAAGGGAGGAGGACCGGGGAGCTGTTTTTT. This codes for CASSYKGRRTGELFF.